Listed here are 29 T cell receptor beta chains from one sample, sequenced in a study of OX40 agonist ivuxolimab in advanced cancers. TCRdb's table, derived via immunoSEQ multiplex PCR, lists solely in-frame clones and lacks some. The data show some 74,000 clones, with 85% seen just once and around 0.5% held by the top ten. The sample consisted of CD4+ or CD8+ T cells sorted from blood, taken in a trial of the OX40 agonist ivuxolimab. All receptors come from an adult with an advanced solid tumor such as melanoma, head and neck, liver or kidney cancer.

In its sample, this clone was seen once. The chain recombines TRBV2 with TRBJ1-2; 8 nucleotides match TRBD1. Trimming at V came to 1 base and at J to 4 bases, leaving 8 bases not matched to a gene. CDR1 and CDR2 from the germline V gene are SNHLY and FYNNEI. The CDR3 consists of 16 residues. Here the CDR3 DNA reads TGTGCCAGCAGTGAAGATGCAGGGGGCGGTTTCTATGGCTACACCTTC. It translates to CASSEDAGGGFYGYTF.

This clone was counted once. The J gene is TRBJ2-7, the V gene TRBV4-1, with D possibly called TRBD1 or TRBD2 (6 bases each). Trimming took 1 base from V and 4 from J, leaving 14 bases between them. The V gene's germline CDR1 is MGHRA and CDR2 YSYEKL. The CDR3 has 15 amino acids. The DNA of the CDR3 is TGCGCCAGCAGCCAAGGGTACGGGGGCGCTTACGAGCAGTACTTC. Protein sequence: CASSQGYGGAYEQYF.

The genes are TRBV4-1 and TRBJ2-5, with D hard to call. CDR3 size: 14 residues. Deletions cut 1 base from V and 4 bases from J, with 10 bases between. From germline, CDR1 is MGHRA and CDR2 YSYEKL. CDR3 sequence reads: CASSQVAGSETQYF. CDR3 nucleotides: TGCGCCAGCAGCCAAGTGGCCGGGTCAGAGACCCAGTACTTC.

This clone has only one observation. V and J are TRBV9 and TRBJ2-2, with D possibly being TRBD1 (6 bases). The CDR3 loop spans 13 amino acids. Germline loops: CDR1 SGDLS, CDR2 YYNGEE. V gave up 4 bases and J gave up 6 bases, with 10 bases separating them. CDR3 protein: CASSLDSSGELFF. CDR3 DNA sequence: TGTGCCAGCAGCTTGGACAGTTCCGGGGAGCTGTTTTTT.

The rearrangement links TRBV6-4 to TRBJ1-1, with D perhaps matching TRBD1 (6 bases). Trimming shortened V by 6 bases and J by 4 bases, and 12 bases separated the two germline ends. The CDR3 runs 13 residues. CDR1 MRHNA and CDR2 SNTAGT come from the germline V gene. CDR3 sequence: CASRLTGSTEAFF. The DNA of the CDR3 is TGTGCCAGCAGGCTTACAGGGAGCACTGAAGCTTTCTTT.

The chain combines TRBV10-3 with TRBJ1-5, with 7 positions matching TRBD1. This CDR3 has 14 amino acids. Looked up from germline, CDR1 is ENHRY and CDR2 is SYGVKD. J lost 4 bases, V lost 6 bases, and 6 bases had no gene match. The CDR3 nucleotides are TGTGCCATCAGCCCGACAGGGTCGAATCAGCCCCAGCATTTT. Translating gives CAISPTGSNQPQHF.

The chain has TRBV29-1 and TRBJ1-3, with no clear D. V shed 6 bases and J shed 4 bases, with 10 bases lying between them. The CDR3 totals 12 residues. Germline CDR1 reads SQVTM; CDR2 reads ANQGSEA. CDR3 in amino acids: CSVIGPGNTIYF. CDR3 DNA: TGCAGCGTCATTGGGCCCGGAAACACCATATATTTT.

The CDR3 loop is CSVEVSSGTLAYEQYF. The CDR3 DNA sequence: TGCAGCGTTGAAGTTTCATCCGGGACATTGGCCTACGAGCAGTACTTC. V and J are TRBV29-1 and TRBJ2-7, with a weak D call TRBD1 (6 bases). V lost 1 base and J lost 2, with 18 bases in between. The CDR3 is made up of 16 amino acids. Germline CDR1 SQVTM, CDR2 ANQGSEA.

The CDR3 region has the DNA TGCGCCAGCAGCTTGGGACGGTACGAGCAGTACTTC. It yields the protein CASSLGRYEQYF. The V and J genes are TRBV5-1 and TRBJ2-7; D call uncertain. Trimming left V 0 bases short and J 4 bases short, with 5 bases between. Germline V lookup: CDR1 SGHRS, CDR2 YFSETQ. The CDR3 has 12 residues. Drawing the rest from reference TRBV5-1 and TRBJ2-7, the complete variable domain is KAGVTQTPRYLIKTRGQQVTLSCSPISGHRSVSWYQQTPGQGLQFLFEYFSETQRNKGNFPGRFSGRQFSNSRSEMNVSTLELGDSALYLCASSLGRYEQYFGPGTRLTVT.

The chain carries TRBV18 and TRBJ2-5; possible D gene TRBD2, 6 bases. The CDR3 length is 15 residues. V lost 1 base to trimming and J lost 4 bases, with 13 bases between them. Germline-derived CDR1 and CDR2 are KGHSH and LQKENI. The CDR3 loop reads CASSPRAAGGETQYF. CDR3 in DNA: TGTGCCAGCTCACCACGGGCAGCGGGTGGAGAGACCCAGTACTTC.

For the CDR3, the DNA is TGTGCCAGCAGCTCATGGGACAGTCGTGAAGCTTTCTTT. This sequence encodes CASSSWDSREAFF. The chain joins TRBV7-9 to TRBJ1-1; the match to TRBD1 covers 7 bases. V shed 4 bases, J shed 7 bases, and the junction held 6 bases outside the gene matches. CDR1 SEHNR and CDR2 FQNEAQ come from the germline V gene (reference sequence). The CDR3 contains 13 residues.

This CDR3 reads CASSLGDRVGDTQYF. Written as DNA, the CDR3 is TGTGCCAGCAGCTTAGGCGACAGGGTCGGAGATACGCAGTATTTT. The chain links TRBV11-3 to TRBJ2-3; 7 nucleotides line up with TRBD1. CDR3 size: 15 residues. Germline CDR1 is SGHNT and CDR2 is YENEEA. Trimming took 1 base from V and 5 from J; bases not matched to a gene: 6.

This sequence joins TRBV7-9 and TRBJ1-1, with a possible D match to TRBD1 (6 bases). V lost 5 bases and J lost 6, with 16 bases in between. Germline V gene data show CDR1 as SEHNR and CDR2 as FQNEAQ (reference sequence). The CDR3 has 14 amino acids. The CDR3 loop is CASSVKQGGAEAFF. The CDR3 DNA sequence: TGTGCCAGCAGCGTAAAACAGGGAGGCGCTGAAGCTTTCTTT.

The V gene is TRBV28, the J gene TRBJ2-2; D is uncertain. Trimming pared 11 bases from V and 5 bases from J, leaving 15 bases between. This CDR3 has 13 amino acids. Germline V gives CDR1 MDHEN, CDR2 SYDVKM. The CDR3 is CAGRVSGTGELFF. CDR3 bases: TGTGCCGGACGGGTTTCTGGAACCGGGGAGCTGTTTTTT.

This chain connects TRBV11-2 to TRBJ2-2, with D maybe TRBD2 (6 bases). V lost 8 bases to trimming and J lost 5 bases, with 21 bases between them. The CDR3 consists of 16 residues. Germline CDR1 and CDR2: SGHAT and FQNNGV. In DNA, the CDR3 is TGTGCCAGCCTATCCCTCCGGGGGAGAGTGACCGGGGAGCTGTTTTTT. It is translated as CASLSLRGRVTGELFF.

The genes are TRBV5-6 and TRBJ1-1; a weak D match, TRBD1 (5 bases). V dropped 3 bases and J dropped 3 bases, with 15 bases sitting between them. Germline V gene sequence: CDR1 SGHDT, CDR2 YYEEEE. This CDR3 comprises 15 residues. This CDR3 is CASSSSQGLDTEAFF. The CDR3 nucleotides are TGTGCCAGCAGCTCCTCCCAGGGTCTGGACACTGAAGCTTTCTTT.

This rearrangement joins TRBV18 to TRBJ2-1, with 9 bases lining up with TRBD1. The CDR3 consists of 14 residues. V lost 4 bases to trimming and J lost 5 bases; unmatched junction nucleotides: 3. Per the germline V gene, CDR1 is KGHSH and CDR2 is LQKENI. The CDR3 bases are TGTGCCAGCTCACAAAGGACAGGGGACAATGAGCAGTTCTTC. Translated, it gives CASSQRTGDNEQFF.

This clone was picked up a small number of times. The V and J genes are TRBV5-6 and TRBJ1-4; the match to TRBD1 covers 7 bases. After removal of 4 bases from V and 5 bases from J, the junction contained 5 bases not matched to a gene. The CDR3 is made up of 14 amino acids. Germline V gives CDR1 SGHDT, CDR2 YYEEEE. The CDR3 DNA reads TGTGCCAGCAGCCCAAGGACAGGCAATGAAAAACTGTTTTTT. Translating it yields CASSPRTGNEKLFF.

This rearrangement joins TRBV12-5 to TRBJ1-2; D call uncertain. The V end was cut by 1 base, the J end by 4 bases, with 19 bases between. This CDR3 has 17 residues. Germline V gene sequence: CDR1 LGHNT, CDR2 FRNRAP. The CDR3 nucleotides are TGTGCTAGTGGTTTGGCCTCTAAGGACGGGGTTGGCTATGGCTACACCTTC. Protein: CASGLASKDGVGYGYTF. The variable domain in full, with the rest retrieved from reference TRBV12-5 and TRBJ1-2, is DARVTQTPRHKVTEMGQEVTMRCQPILGHNTVFWYRQTMMQGLELLAYFRNRAPLDDSGMPKDRFSAEMPDATLATLKIQPSEPRDSAVYFCASGLASKDGVGYGYTFGSGTRLTVV.

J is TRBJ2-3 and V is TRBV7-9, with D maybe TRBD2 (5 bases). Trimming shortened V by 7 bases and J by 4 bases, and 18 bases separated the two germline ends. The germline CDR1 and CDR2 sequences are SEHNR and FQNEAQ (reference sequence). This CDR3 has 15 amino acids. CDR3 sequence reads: CASTSRAEAADTQYF. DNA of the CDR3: TGTGCCAGCACGTCGAGGGCTGAAGCGGCAGATACGCAGTATTTT.

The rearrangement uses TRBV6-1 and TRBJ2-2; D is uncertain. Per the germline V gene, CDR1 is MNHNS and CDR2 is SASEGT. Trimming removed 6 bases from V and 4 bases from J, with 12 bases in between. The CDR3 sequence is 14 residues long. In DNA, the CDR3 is TGTGCCAGCAGCCGACCCTGGGCCACCGGGGAGCTGTTTTTT. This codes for CASSRPWATGELFF.

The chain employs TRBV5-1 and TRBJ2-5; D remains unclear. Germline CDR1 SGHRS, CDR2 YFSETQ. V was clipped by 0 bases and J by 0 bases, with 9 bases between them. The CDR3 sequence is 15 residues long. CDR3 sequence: CASSLGQMYQETQYF. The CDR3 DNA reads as TGCGCCAGCAGCTTGGGGCAAATGTACCAAGAGACCCAGTACTTC.

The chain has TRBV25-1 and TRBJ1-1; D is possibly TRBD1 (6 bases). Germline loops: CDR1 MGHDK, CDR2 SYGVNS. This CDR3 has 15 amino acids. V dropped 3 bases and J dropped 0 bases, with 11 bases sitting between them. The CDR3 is CASSEADRMNTEAFF. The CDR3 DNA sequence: TGTGCCAGCAGTGAGGCGGACAGAATGAACACTGAAGCTTTCTTT.

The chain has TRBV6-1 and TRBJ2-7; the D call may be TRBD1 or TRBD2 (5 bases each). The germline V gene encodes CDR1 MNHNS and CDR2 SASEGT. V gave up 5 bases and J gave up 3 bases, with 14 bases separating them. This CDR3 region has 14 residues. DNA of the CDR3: TGTGCCAGCAGTCCTAAGGGACGGATCTACGAGCAGTACTTC. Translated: CASSPKGRIYEQYF.

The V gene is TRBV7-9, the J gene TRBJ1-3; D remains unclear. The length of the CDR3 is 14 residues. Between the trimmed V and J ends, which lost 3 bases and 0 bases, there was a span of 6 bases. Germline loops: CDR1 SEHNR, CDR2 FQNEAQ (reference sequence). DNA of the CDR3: TGTGCCAGCAGCTTTTCAGGCTCTGGAAACACCATATATTTT. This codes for CASSFSGSGNTIYF. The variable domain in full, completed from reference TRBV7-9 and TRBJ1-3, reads DTGVSQNPRHKITKRGQNVTFRCDPISEHNRLYWYRQTLGQGPEFLTYFQNEAQLEKSRLLSDRFSAERPKGSFSTLEIQRTEQGDSAMYLCASSFSGSGNTIYFGEGSWLTVV.

The CDR3 loop reads CASSRSGSEETQYF. The CDR3 DNA is TGCGCCAGCAGTCGCTCCGGTTCCGAAGAGACCCAGTACTTC. J is TRBJ2-5 and V is TRBV5-1; no clear D gene. The CDR3 consists of 14 residues. Germline CDR1 and CDR2: SGHRS and YFSETQ. V shed 5 bases and J shed 3 bases, with 14 bases lying between them.

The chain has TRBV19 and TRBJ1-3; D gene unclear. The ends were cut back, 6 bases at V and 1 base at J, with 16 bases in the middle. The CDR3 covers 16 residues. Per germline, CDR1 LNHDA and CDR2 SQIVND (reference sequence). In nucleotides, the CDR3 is TGTGCCAGTAGACCACGTGCGGGAAAGTCTGGAAACACCATATATTTT. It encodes CASRPRAGKSGNTIYF.

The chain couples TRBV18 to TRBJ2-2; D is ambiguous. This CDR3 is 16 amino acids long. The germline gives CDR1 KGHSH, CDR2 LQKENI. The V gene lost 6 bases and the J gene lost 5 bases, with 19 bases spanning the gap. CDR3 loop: CASSAGPRSGTGELFF. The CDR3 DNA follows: TGTGCCAGCTCCGCCGGGCCCCGATCAGGAACCGGGGAGCTGTTTTTT. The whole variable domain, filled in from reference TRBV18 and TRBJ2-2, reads NAGVMQNPRHLVRRRGQEARLRCSPMKGHSHVYWYRQLPEEGLKFMVYLQKENIIDESGMPKERFSAEFPKEGPSILRIQQVVRGDSAAYFCASSAGPRSGTGELFFGEGSRLTVL.

The CDR3 here is CAIGERFSTDTQYF. The CDR3 DNA follows: TGTGCCATCGGGGAGCGGTTTAGCACAGATACGCAGTATTTT. This chain links TRBV10-3 with TRBJ2-3, with D maybe TRBD2 (5 bases). Per the germline V gene, CDR1 is ENHRY and CDR2 is SYGVKD. The CDR3 length is 14 residues. The V gene lost 8 bases and the J gene lost 0 bases, with 12 bases spanning the gap.